This TCR beta chain was documented in a study of blood T cell repertoires in COVID-19. The CDR3 totals 13 residues. Germline assignment: CDR1 SGHRS and CDR2 YFSETQ. V was cut by 2 bases and J by 4 bases, with 10 bases left in between. This table comes from immunoSEQ multiplex PCR, and its TCRdb copy is limited to in-frame clones, with some not included. In the table there are more than 75,000 clones, approximately 82% of which are singletons. The chain carries TRBV5-1 and TRBJ2-7, with TRBD1 as a possible D gene (6 bases). Specimen: peripheral blood. The origin of this receptor is a man aged 55 to 70 with acute or convalescent COVID-19. The CDR3 nucleotides read TGCGCCAGCAGCTTTCAGCAGGGGTACGAGCAGTACTTC. It translates to CASSFQQGYEQYF.